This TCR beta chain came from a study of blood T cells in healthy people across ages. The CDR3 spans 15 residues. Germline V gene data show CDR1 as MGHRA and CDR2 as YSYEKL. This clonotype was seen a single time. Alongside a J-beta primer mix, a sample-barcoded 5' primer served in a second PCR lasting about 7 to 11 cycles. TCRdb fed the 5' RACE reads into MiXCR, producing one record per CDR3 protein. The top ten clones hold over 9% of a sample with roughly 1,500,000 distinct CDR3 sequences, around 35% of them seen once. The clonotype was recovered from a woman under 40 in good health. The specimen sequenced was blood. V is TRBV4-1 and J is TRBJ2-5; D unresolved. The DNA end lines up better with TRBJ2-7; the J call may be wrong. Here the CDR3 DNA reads TGCGCCAGCAGCCAAGATGATCGGTGGTACTACGAGCAGTACTTC. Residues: CASSQDDRWYYEQYF.